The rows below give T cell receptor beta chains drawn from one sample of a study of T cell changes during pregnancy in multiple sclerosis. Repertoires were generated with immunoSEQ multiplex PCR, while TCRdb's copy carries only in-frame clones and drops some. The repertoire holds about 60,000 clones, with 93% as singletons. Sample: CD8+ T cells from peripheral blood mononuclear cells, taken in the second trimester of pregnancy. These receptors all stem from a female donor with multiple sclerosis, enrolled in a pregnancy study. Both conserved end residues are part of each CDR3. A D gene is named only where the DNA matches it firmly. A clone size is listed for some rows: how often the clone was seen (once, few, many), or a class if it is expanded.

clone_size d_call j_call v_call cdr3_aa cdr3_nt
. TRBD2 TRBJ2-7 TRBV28 CASSTSGDEQYF TGTGCCAGCAGCACTAGCGGCGACGAGCAGTACTTC
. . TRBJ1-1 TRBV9 CASSVAGNTEAFF TGTGCCAGCAGCGTCGCAGGGAACACTGAAGCTTTCTTT
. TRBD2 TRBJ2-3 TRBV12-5 CASGLDTSGMPDTQYF TGTGCTAGTGGTTTGGATACTAGCGGGATGCCAGATACGCAGTATTTT
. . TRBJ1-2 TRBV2 CASRDSPNYGYTF TGTGCCAGCAGGGACAGTCCCAACTATGGCTACACCTTC
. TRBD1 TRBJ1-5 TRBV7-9 CASSNDRGRGKGNQPQHF TGTGCCAGCAGCAACGACAGGGGGCGCGGGAAGGGCAATCAGCCCCAGCATTTT
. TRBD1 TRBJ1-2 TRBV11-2 CASSFGQAEQSF TGTGCCAGCAGCTTTGGACAGGCCGAACAGTCCTTC
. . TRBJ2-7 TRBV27 CASSLNGQPQYKYF TGTGCCAGCAGTTTAAATGGGCAACCCCAGTACAAGTACTTC
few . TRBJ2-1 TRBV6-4 CASSERDNNEQFF TGTGCCAGCAGTGAGCGGGATAACAATGAGCAGTTCTTC
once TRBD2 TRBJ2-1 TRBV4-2 CASSQDGLAGGNEQFF TGTGCCAGCAGCCAAGATGGACTAGCGGGAGGCAATGAGCAGTTCTTC
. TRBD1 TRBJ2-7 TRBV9 CASSSSTGLDEQYF TGTGCCAGCAGCTCCTCGACAGGGCTAGACGAGCAGTACTTC
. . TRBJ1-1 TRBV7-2 CASSPPSEWAFF TGTGCCAGCAGCCCCCCGTCGGAGTGGGCTTTCTTT
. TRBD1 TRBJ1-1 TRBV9 CASSVGGRTGHEAFF TGTGCCAGCAGCGTAGGGGGGAGGACAGGCCATGAAGCTTTCTTT
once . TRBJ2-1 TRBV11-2 CASTDGSELNNEQFF TGTGCCAGCACCGACGGGAGTGAGTTGAACAATGAGCAGTTCTTC
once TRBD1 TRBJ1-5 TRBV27 CASSLRTGNQPQHF TGTGCCAGCAGTTTACGGACAGGGAATCAGCCCCAGCATTTT
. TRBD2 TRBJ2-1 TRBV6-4 CASSGLAGWDEQFF TGTGCCAGCAGTGGACTAGCGGGATGGGATGAGCAGTTCTTC
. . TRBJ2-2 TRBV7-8 CASSLVRVNGELFF TGTGCCAGCAGCTTAGTCAGGGTAAACGGGGAGCTGTTTTTT
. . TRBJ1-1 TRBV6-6 CASSYTTAQRDTEAFF TGTGCCAGCAGTTACACAACAGCTCAGCGGGACACTGAAGCTTTCTTT
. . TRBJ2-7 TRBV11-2 CASSPLTVDEQYF TGTGCCAGCAGCCCTCTGACAGTCGACGAACAGTACTTC
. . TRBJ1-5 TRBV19 CASSPRFRNQPQHF TGTGCCAGTAGTCCGAGGTTTCGGAATCAGCCCCAGCATTTT
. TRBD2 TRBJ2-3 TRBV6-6 CASSYPGLAESDTQYF TGTGCCAGCAGTTACCCTGGACTAGCGGAGTCAGATACGCAGTATTTT
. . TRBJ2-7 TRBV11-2 CASSLDPGISYEQYF TGTGCCAGCAGCTTAGACCCCGGGATCTCCTACGAGCAGTACTTC
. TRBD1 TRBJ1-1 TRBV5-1 CASGGQDSPTTEAFF TGCGCCAGCGGCGGACAGGACTCCCCGACTACTGAAGCTTTCTTT